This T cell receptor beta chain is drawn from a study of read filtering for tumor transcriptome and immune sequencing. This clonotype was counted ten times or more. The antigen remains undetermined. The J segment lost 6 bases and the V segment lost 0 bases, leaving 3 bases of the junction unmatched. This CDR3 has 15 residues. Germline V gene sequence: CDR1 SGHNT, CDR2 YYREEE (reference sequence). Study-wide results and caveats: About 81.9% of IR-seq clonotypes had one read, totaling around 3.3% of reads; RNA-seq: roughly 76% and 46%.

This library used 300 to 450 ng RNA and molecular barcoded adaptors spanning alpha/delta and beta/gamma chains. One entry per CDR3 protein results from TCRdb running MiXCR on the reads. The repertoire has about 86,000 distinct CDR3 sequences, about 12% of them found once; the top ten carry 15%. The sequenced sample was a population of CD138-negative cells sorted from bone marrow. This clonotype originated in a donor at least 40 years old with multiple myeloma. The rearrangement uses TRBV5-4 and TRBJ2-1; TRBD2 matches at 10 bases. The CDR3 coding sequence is TGTGCCAGCAGCTTGGCTAGCGGGAGTTTCAATGAGCAGTTCTTC. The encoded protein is CASSLASGSFNEQFF.